The 22 T cell receptor beta chains in this list originate from one sample, sequenced in a study of T-cell memory formation after mild COVID-19. TCRdb re-called the 5' RACE reads through MiXCR, storing one row per CDR3 protein. The sample has fewer than 140,000 distinct CDR3 sequences; roughly 12% are singletons. Sequencing used PBMCs or a T cell subset sorted from them (not recorded which). These receptors came from an adult woman who had mild COVID-19 (a few samples of this study predate the infection). Cell type and time point are not known.

The rearrangement links TRBV12-3 or TRBV12-4 to TRBJ2-1, with 9 bases lining up with TRBD2. After removal of 3 bases from V and 3 bases from J, the junction contained 3 bases not matched to a gene. The CDR3 covers 15 residues. CDR3 bases: TGTGCCAGCAGTTTGGGACTAGCCCGCTACAATGAGCAGTTCTTC. The encoded protein is CASSLGLARYNEQFF.

This clonotype was seen a few times. This chain uses TRBV4-1 with TRBJ2-2; D might be TRBD2 (5 bases). The CDR3 is 14 residues long. V gave up 1 base and J gave up 2 bases, with 5 bases separating them. Germline V CDR1 and CDR2: MGHRA, YSYEKL. CDR3 nucleotide sequence: TGCGCCAGCAGCCAAGGACTAAACACCGGGGAGCTGTTTTTT. Translating it yields CASSQGLNTGELFF.

The table lists this clonotype with a few counts. The chain is built from TRBV5-6 and TRBJ2-7; a weak D match, TRBD2 (5 bases). This CDR3 spans 15 amino acids. V dropped 0 bases and J dropped 0 bases, with 10 bases sitting between them. Per the germline V gene, CDR1 is SGHDT and CDR2 is YYEEEE. CDR3 DNA: TGTGCCAGCAGCTTGGAAGACTATCCCTCCTACGAGCAGTACTTC. Amino acid sequence: CASSLEDYPSYEQYF.

The rearrangement joins TRBV12-3 or TRBV12-4 to TRBJ2-7; D is perhaps TRBD1 or TRBD2 (6 bases each). Trimming removed 5 bases from V and 3 bases from J, with 17 bases in between. The CDR3 length is 15 residues. The CDR3 spells CASSPVQGGHYEQYF. The DNA of the CDR3 is TGTGCCAGCAGTCCTGTACAGGGAGGCCACTACGAGCAGTACTTC.

This clonotype was recorded a few times. The chain combines TRBV2 with TRBJ1-4; weak D call: TRBD1 (5 bases). V lost 8 bases, J lost 0 bases, and 22 bases lay in between. The CDR3 has 18 amino acids. CDR1 and CDR2 from the germline V gene are SNHLY and FYNNEI. The CDR3 loop reads CASGWDSPGAATNEKLFF. The CDR3 bases are TGTGCCAGCGGGTGGGACTCCCCGGGAGCTGCAACTAATGAAAAACTGTTTTTT.

This clonotype was seen a few times. The chain couples TRBV7-8 to TRBJ1-1; no clear D. V gave up 5 bases and J gave up 10 bases, with 17 bases separating them. CDR3 length equals 13 residues. The germline gives CDR1 SGHVS, CDR2 FQNEAQ. Written as DNA, the CDR3 is TGTGCCAGCAGCCCTAGCTTGACCGCGATAGCTTTCTTT. The encoded protein is CASSPSLTAIAFF.

The J gene is TRBJ2-3, the V gene TRBV4-1, with 13 bases identical to TRBD2. Germline CDR1 reads MGHRA; CDR2 reads YSYEKL. The CDR3 has 17 residues. V lost 4 bases, J lost 2 bases, and 6 bases stayed unmatched. As DNA, the CDR3 is TGCGCCAGCAGCCGACGACTAGCGGGGGGTCACACAGATACGCAGTATTTT. It translates to CASSRRLAGGHTDTQYF.

This clonotype came up a few times. This chain links TRBV27 with TRBJ2-2; TRBD1 agrees at 8 bases. The germline V gene encodes CDR1 MNHEY and CDR2 SMNVEV (reference sequence). The CDR3 is 14 residues long. V lost 7 bases to trimming and J lost 1 base; unmatched junction nucleotides: 2. The CDR3 DNA follows: TGTGCCAGCACCGGACAGGGGAACACCGGGGAGCTGTTTTTT. Protein sequence: CASTGQGNTGELFF.

This clonotype showed up just a few times. V is TRBV12-3 or TRBV12-4 and J is TRBJ1-2; no reliable D call. The CDR3 covers 15 residues. V was trimmed by 2 bases and J by 4 bases, leaving 14 bases between them. The CDR3 region is CASSLSGIEGYGYTF. The CDR3 DNA follows: TGTGCCAGCAGTTTAAGTGGCATCGAGGGCTATGGCTACACCTTC.

This clonotype turned up a few times. The V gene is TRBV4-2, the J gene TRBJ2-1, with D tentatively TRBD2 (6 bases). Germline V gives CDR1 LGHNA, CDR2 YNFKEQ. This CDR3 contains 13 residues. The germline V and J ends were trimmed by 3 bases and 9 bases, with 12 bases remaining between them. The CDR3 protein is CASSQAGGREQFF. In DNA, the CDR3 is TGTGCCAGCAGCCAGGCCGGAGGGCGTGAGCAGTTCTTC.

This clonotype was counted between two and nine times. The V and J genes are TRBV5-5 and TRBJ2-7; D ambiguous. CDR1 is SGHKS, CDR2 YYEKEE, per germline (reference sequence). Trimming took off 0 bases at V and 3 bases at J, with 10 bases between the two ends. There are 14 residues in the CDR3. Here the CDR3 reads CASSLVGSHYEQYF. For the CDR3, the DNA is TGTGCCAGCAGCTTGGTTGGGTCGCACTACGAGCAGTACTTC.

The genes are TRBV4-2 and TRBJ2-7, with D unclear. Trimming removed 0 bases at V and 3 bases at J, with 12 bases between. This CDR3 has 15 amino acids. In germline, CDR1 is LGHNA, CDR2 YNFKEQ. The CDR3 DNA sequence: TGTGCCAGCAGCCAAGATGGGCCAAGGGACTACGAGCAGTACTTC. This translates into CASSQDGPRDYEQYF.

This clonotype turned up a few times. The rearrangement links TRBV9 to TRBJ2-1; TRBD1 agrees at 9 bases. V was clipped by 3 bases and J by 4 bases; unmatched bases: 2. This CDR3 is built from 14 residues. Germline V gene lookup returns CDR1 SGDLS and CDR2 YYNGEE. The CDR3 spells CASSGTGAYNEQFF. CDR3 DNA sequence: TGTGCCAGCAGCGGGACAGGGGCTTACAATGAGCAGTTCTTC.

The chain recombines TRBV6-5 with TRBJ2-2, with 9 positions matching TRBD2. CDR3 length: 16 amino acids. V dropped 1 base and J dropped 2; count of bases not matched to a gene: 2. Germline-derived CDR1 and CDR2 are MNHEY and SVGAGI. As DNA, the CDR3 is TGTGCCAGCAGTTACTTCGGGACTAGCAACACCGGGGAGCTGTTTTTT. Protein product: CASSYFGTSNTGELFF.

This clonotype was seen repeatedly, ten times or more. This chain uses TRBV6-4 with TRBJ2-1; 8 nucleotides match TRBD2. The J segment lost 6 bases and the V segment lost 0 bases, leaving 4 bases of the junction unmatched. CDR3 length: 15 residues. CDR1 and CDR2 (germline): MRHNA, SNTAGT. The CDR3 region is CASSDSGLDSNEQFF. Written as DNA, the CDR3 is TGTGCCAGCAGTGACTCGGGACTAGATAGCAATGAGCAGTTCTTC.

This clonotype was detected ten times or more. The gene calls are TRBV29-1 and TRBJ2-5; D may be TRBD1 or TRBD2 (5 bases each). V was shortened by 1 base and J by 0 bases, with 9 bases between the two germline ends. From germline, CDR1 is SQVTM and CDR2 ANQGSEA. This CDR3 spans 14 amino acids. CDR3: CSVEAGPHQETQYF. Written as DNA, the CDR3 is TGCAGCGTTGAAGCGGGACCGCACCAAGAGACCCAGTACTTC.

This chain connects TRBV24-1 to TRBJ2-2; the D gene is possibly TRBD1 (5 bases). Trimming took off 4 bases at V and 6 bases at J, with 8 bases between the two ends. This CDR3 is 13 amino acids long. The V gene's germline CDR1 is KGHDR and CDR2 SFDVKD. The DNA for the CDR3 is TGTGCCACCAGTGAGAAAGGGGCCGGGGAGCTGTTTTTT. Protein product: CATSEKGAGELFF.

V usage is TRBV7-8 and J usage is TRBJ2-5; 14 bases agree with TRBD2. CDR1 and CDR2 from the germline V gene are SGHVS and FQNEAQ. Trimming cost V 3 bases and J 5 bases; bases outside gene matches: 11. The CDR3 runs to 18 residues. The CDR3 loop is CASSFLSRTSGGWETQYF. DNA of the CDR3: TGTGCCAGCAGCTTCCTGTCCCGGACTAGCGGGGGGTGGGAGACCCAGTACTTC. The complete variable domain, with remaining parts taken from reference TRBV7-8 and TRBJ2-5, reads GAGVSQSPRYKVAKRGQDVALRCDPISGHVSLFWYQQALGQGPEFLTYFQNEAQLDKSGLPSDRFFAERPEGSVSTLKIQRTQQEDSAVYLCASSFLSRTSGGWETQYFGPGTRLLVL.

This clonotype was observed many times. CDR3 bases: TGTGCCAGCAGTTTAGCGGGGCGGGCCCAGTACTTC. This translates into CASSLAGRAQYF. V is TRBV27 and J is TRBJ2-5, with D perhaps matching TRBD2 (6 bases). Deletions cut 2 bases from V and 9 bases from J, with 10 bases between. There are 12 residues in the CDR3. Germline-derived CDR1 and CDR2 are MNHEY and SMNVEV (reference sequence).

In this sample, this clonotype turned up a few times. The chain links TRBV27 to TRBJ2-1, with a weak D call TRBD1 (5 bases). CDR3 length equals 14 residues. The germline V and J ends were trimmed by 5 bases and 1 base, with 9 bases remaining between them. Germline CDR1 MNHEY, CDR2 SMNVEV (reference sequence). The CDR3 protein is CASSPAGSYNEQFF. CDR3 DNA sequence: TGTGCCAGCAGTCCCGCAGGGTCCTACAATGAGCAGTTCTTC.

This clonotype came up a few times. V and J are TRBV4-1 and TRBJ1-6, with D possibly TRBD1 on 5 matching bases. CDR3 length: 16 amino acids. The V and J ends lost 5 bases and 4 bases respectively, with 15 bases between them. CDR1 MGHRA and CDR2 YSYEKL come from the germline V gene. CDR3 sequence (DNA): TGCGCCAGCAGCTTGGAGGGGAGACGGTATAATTCACCCCTCCACTTT. Translation gives CASSLEGRRYNSPLHF.

This clonotype was counted ten times or more. The chain employs TRBV4-1 and TRBJ2-7, with D unresolved. Germline CDR1 is MGHRA and CDR2 is YSYEKL. V was trimmed by 3 bases and J by 0 bases, leaving 12 bases between them. CDR3 size: 15 residues. The CDR3 DNA reads as TGCGCCAGCAGCCACTTCAGCGAACTCTCCTACGAGCAGTACTTC. This translates into CASSHFSELSYEQYF.